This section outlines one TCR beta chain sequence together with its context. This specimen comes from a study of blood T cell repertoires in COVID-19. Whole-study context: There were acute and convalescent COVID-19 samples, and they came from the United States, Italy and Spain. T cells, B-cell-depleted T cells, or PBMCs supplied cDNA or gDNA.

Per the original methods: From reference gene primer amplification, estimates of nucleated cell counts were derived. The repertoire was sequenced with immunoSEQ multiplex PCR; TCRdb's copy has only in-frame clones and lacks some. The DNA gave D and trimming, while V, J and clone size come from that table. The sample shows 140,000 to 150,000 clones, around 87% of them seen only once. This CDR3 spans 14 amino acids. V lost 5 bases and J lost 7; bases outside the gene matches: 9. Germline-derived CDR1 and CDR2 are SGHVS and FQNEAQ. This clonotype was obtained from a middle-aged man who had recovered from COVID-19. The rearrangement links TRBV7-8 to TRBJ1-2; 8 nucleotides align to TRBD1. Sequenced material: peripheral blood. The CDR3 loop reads CASSQGQVDGGYTF. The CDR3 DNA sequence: TGTGCCAGCAGCCAGGGACAGGTAGATGGTGGCTACACCTTC. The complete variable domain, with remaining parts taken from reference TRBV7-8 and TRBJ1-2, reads GAGVSQSPRYKVAKRGQDVALRCDPISGHVSLFWYQQALGQGPEFLTYFQNEAQLDKSGLPSDRFFAERPEGSVSTLKIQRTQQEDSAVYLCASSQGQVDGGYTFGSGTRLTVV.